The present TCR beta chain was sequenced within a study of blood T cell repertoires in COVID-19. Looking at the study overall: Sample material is recorded as cDNA or gDNA derived from T cells, B-cell-depleted T cells, or PBMCs.

In the original analysis: Nucleated cell number was recorded as an estimate derived from reference gene primer amplification. The data were produced by immunoSEQ multiplex PCR, yet TCRdb's version contains in-frame clones alone and is incomplete. D and trimming were read from the DNA, whereas the V and J calls and clone size are those reported in that table. The data show roughly 92,000 clones, around 89% seen once. Specimen: peripheral blood. The TCR sequence derives from a woman over 75 with active or convalescent COVID-19.

The CDR3 DNA follows: TGTGCCAGCAGTCTTACCAAAACAGGGACAGGGGGTTACACAGATACGCAGTATTTT. It is translated as CASSLTKTGTGGYTDTQYF. The genes are TRBV28 and TRBJ2-3; 11 bases align to TRBD1. This CDR3 has 19 residues. J lost 2 bases, V lost 5 bases, and 15 bases had no gene match. Germline loops: CDR1 MDHEN, CDR2 SYDVKM. The complete variable domain, with remaining parts taken from reference TRBV28 and TRBJ2-3, reads DVKVTQSSRYLVKRTGEKVFLECVQDMDHENMFWYRQDPGLGLRLIYFSYDVKMKEKGDIPEGYSVSREKKERFSLILESASTNQTSMYLCASSLTKTGTGGYTDTQYFGPGTRLTVL.